This T cell receptor (beta chain) was identified during a study of T cells in Graves' hyperthyroidism and ophthalmopathy. As for the study in general: Peripheral blood was drawn at first diagnosis, prior to all treatment. Study conclusions and caveats: Ophthalmopathy, which appeared later, was predicted by the model a median 6.5 months before onset. Most clonotypes expanded in the thyroid (above 0.001) were also present in blood.

V was shortened by 5 bases and J by 4 bases, with 8 bases between the two germline ends. The germline CDR1 and CDR2 sequences are MNHNS and SASEGT. This CDR3 comprises 12 residues. It was RNA transcripts that yielded the amplified TCR beta CDR3 regions. RT-PCR in the first round (using the HTBI primer set) targeted the TCR CDR3. A single record per CDR3 protein comes from TCRdb applying MiXCR to the multiplex PCR reads. The profile shows 280,000 or so distinct CDR3 sequences, around a quarter of them singletons. A patient was excluded if there was uncontrolled infection, other autoimmune disease, pregnancy or lactation. About this clonotype: Its antigen is currently unknown.

Source material: blood. The receptor's source is a middle-aged man with Graves' hyperthyroidism that later progressed to Graves' ophthalmopathy. The rearrangement links TRBV6-1 to TRBJ1-2; D gene ambiguous. CDR3 region: CASSPGIYGYTF. CDR3 in DNA: TGTGCCAGCAGTCCCGGGATCTATGGCTACACCTTC.